The rows below give T cell receptor beta chains drawn from one sample of a study of molecular identifiers for immune sequencing clone quantification. Via MiXCR, TCRdb re-called the PCR reads, giving one row per CDR3 protein. The sample gives some 680,000 distinct CDR3 sequences, around 25% of which show up once; 0.78% is in the top ten. Source material: naive CD8+ T cells from blood, with Jurkat cell RNA spiked in. These TCRs come from a human donor in good health. Some libraries in this study had Jurkat cell RNA spiked in. Each CDR3 is given with its conserved first and last residue. A D gene is named only where the DNA matches it firmly. Where a row states a size, it is once, few, many or the class of an expanded clone; other rows omit it.

v_call	j_call	clone_size	d_call	cdr3_aa	cdr3_nt
TRBV6-5	TRBJ1-1	.	TRBD1	CASSYNTHRGGMTEAFF	TGTGCCAGCAGTTACAACACCCACAGGGGCGGTATGACTGAAGCTTTCTTT
TRBV5-3	TRBJ1-2	.	TRBD1	CASSTRQGETGYTF	TGTGCCAGCAGCACTAGACAGGGGGAAACTGGCTACACCTTC
TRBV25-1	TRBJ1-5	few	.	CASSEGGAGNQPQHF	TGTGCCAGCAGTGAGGGGGGGGCAGGCAATCAGCCCCAGCATTTT
TRBV4-3	TRBJ1-3	.	TRBD1	CASSQDRQGGNTIYF	TGCGCCAGCAGCCAAGATCGACAGGGAGGAAACACCATATATTTT
TRBV14	TRBJ2-3	few	.	CASSQRVERGWRDTQYF	TGTGCCAGCAGCCAACGGGTGGAACGGGGATGGAGGGATACGCAGTATTTT
TRBV14	TRBJ2-7	few	.	CASSTHDYEQYF	TGTGCCAGCAGCACCCACGATTACGAGCAGTACTTC
TRBV28	TRBJ1-1	many	.	CASSPTRGEAFF	TGTGCCAGCAGCCCCACCCGGGGTGAAGCTTTCTTT
TRBV28	TRBJ2-3	.	.	CASSLLVAGTTDTQYF	TGTGCCAGCAGTTTATTAGTGGCGGGTACTACAGATACGCAGTATTTT
TRBV19	TRBJ2-7	many	TRBD2	CASRRTGTTYEQYF	TGTGCCAGTCGGAGGACGGGGACTACCTACGAGCAGTACTTC
TRBV7-8	TRBJ2-5	many	.	CASSSSPQGLGETQYF	TGTGCCAGCAGCTCCTCCCCCCAGGGGTTAGGAGAGACCCAGTACTTC
TRBV27	TRBJ2-7	.	.	CASAMGVSYEQYF	TGTGCCAGCGCTATGGGGGTATCCTACGAGCAGTACTTC
TRBV28	TRBJ2-3	.	.	CTSSLLAPSTDTQYF	TGTACCAGCAGTTTATTAGCGCCAAGCACAGATACGCAGTATTTT
TRBV7-9	TRBJ2-5	.	.	CASSLGPVGETQYF	TGTGCCAGCAGCTTAGGACCCGTCGGAGAGACCCAGTACTTC
TRBV25-1	TRBJ2-7	many	.	CASSDWGVKSYEQYF	TGTGCCAGCAGTGATTGGGGAGTCAAGTCCTACGAGCAGTACTTC
TRBV20-1	TRBJ1-3	few	.	CSARGGGHGIGNTIYF	TGCAGTGCTAGAGGGGGGGGACACGGAATTGGAAACACCATATATTTT
TRBV19	TRBJ1-4	.	.	CASTIRGDANEKLFF	TGTGCCAGTACCATTCGTGGGGACGCTAATGAAAAACTGTTTTTT
TRBV15	TRBJ2-1	.	.	CATSTGVGDEQSF	TGTGCCACCAGCACAGGGGTAGGAGATGAGCAGTCCTTC
TRBV4-1	TRBJ2-1	.	TRBD1	CASSHGQGASYNEQFF	TGCGCCAGCAGCCACGGACAGGGGGCATCCTACAATGAGCAGTTCTTC
TRBV2	TRBJ2-5	few	TRBD2	CASSDPPSGIQETQYF	TGTGCCAGCAGTGATCCACCTAGCGGGATCCAAGAGACCCAGTACTTC
TRBV27	TRBJ2-5	.	.	CASSPRPGGEYGTQYF	TGTGCCAGCAGTCCACGCCCCGGGGGAGAATATGGGACCCAGTACTTC
TRBV15	TRBJ1-6	.	.	CATSRGARASYNSPLHF	TGTGCCACCAGCAGAGGTGCCAGGGCGTCCTATAATTCACCCCTCCACTTT
TRBV12-3/TRBV12-4	TRBJ2-5	.	TRBD1	CASRTTGEETQYF	TGTGCCAGCAGGACGACAGGGGAAGAGACCCAGTACTTC
TRBV5-4	TRBJ2-3	once	TRBD2	CASSSPSGHTDTQYF	TGTGCCAGCAGCTCCCCTAGCGGACACACAGATACGCAGTATTTT
TRBV30	TRBJ2-2	.	.	CAWSVLGSNTGELFF	TGTGCCTGGAGTGTACTCGGGAGTAACACCGGGGAGCTGTTTTTT
TRBV7-9	TRBJ2-4	few	TRBD1	CASSPGQGAAKNIQYF	TGTGCCAGCAGCCCGGGACAGGGGGCGGCCAAAAACATTCAGTACTTC
TRBV7-9	TRBJ2-3	.	TRBD1	CASSFRPGQTYTDMQYF	TGTGCCAGCAGCTTCCGCCCGGGACAGACATACACAGATATGCAGTATTTT
TRBV9	TRBJ1-1	.	.	CASSPLISTMNTEAFF	TGTGCCAGCAGCCCCCTCATCTCGACAATGAACACTGAAGCTTTCTTT
TRBV11-2	TRBJ2-2	once	.	CASSLERFQLNTGELFF	TGTGCCAGCAGCTTAGAAAGATTTCAGTTGAACACCGGGGAGCTGTTTTTT